The present TCR beta chain was sequenced within a study of breast tumors, draining lymph nodes, adjacent tissues. Findings and caveats of the study: Most tumor T cells seemingly derive from lymph node, then expand in tumor.

TCRdb itself ran the multiplex PCR reads through MiXCR, one entry per CDR3 protein. The table lists about 230,000 distinct CDR3 sequences, approximately 30% of them singletons. Breast cancer patients provided tissue from their axillary draining lymph nodes. This clonotype was detected a few times. No antigen is known for it. The sequence came from a female donor with breast cancer. Some clones in this sample may be carry-over from other donors' samples. Sequenced sample: axillary lymph node tissue.

CDR3 region: CASRPTTGFYGYTF. CDR3 sequence (DNA): TGTGCCAGCAGGCCGACCACAGGGTTCTATGGCTACACCTTC. V is TRBV6-1 and J is TRBJ1-2; possible D gene TRBD1, 6 bases. Trimming cost V 6 bases and J 4 bases, with 15 bases left between them. Per the germline V gene, CDR1 is MNHNS and CDR2 is SASEGT. The CDR3 spans 14 residues.